These T cell receptor beta chains were read from a single sample in a study of T-cell memory formation after mild COVID-19. TCRdb itself ran the 5' RACE reads through MiXCR, one entry per CDR3 protein. The sample holds 350,000 to 450,000 distinct CDR3 sequences; around 20% are singletons and the top ten take about 8.8%. Sequencing was carried out using PBMCs or a T cell subset sorted from them (not recorded which). Receptor source: an adult woman who had mild COVID-19 (a few samples of this study predate the infection). Cell type and time point are not known. Both conserved end residues are part of each CDR3. D genes are given only for firm matches. Rows give clone size only sometimes, using once, few, many, or a class for an expanded clone.

CDR3 protein | CDR3 DNA | clone size | D gene | J gene | V gene
CASSPLRGTDTDTQYF | TGTGCCAGCTCACCATTACGAGGGACGGACACAGATACGCAGTATTTT | few | - | TRBJ2-3 | TRBV18
CASSLGDSRETQYF | TGTGCCAGCAGCTTAGGGGACAGCCGGGAGACCCAGTACTTC | - | TRBD1 | TRBJ2-5 | TRBV7-6
CASSPSPVQGYTEAFF | TGTGCCAGCAGCCCGTCCCCAGTTCAGGGGTACACTGAAGCTTTCTTT | - | - | TRBJ1-1 | TRBV12-3/TRBV12-4
CASSFFHDREGKNTGELFF | TGTGCCAGCAGCTTTTTCCATGACAGGGAGGGAAAGAACACCGGGGAGCTGTTTTTT | few | - | TRBJ2-2 | TRBV7-3
CSASHRDSAYEQYF | TGCAGTGCTTCCCACCGGGACAGTGCCTACGAGCAGTACTTC | once | TRBD1 | TRBJ2-7 | TRBV20-1
CASITTGELFF | TGTGCCAGCATCACGACCGGGGAGCTGTTTTTT | - | - | TRBJ2-2 | TRBV7-9
CASSQGSGSGYYEQYF | TGCGCCAGCAGCCAAGGGAGCGGGAGCGGGTACTACGAGCAGTACTTC | - | TRBD2 | TRBJ2-7 | TRBV4-3
CASSKRLAADTQYF | TGTGCCAGCAGCAAACGACTAGCTGCAGATACGCAGTATTTT | - | TRBD2 | TRBJ2-3 | TRBV7-8
CASSGELAGASTDTQYF | TGTGCCAGCAGTGGAGAACTAGCGGGGGCCAGCACAGATACGCAGTATTTT | - | TRBD2 | TRBJ2-3 | TRBV2
CSADGLAGEETQYF | TGCAGTGCGGATGGACTAGCGGGGGAAGAGACCCAGTACTTC | - | TRBD2 | TRBJ2-5 | TRBV20-1
CASSYQGTNTEAFF | TGTGCCAGCAGTTACCAGGGTACGAACACTGAAGCTTTCTTT | few | - | TRBJ1-1 | TRBV6-5
CASSLGRQGYEQYF | TGTGCCAGCAGTCTGGGTAGGCAGGGGTACGAGCAGTACTTC | - | - | TRBJ2-7 | TRBV12-3/TRBV12-4
CASSLRRDRSGNEQFF | TGTGCCAGCAGTTTACGTCGGGACAGGAGTGGCAATGAGCAGTTCTTC | - | TRBD1 | TRBJ2-1 | TRBV12-3/TRBV12-4
CSASPQGLNTEAFF | TGCAGTGCCTCGCCTCAGGGGTTGAACACTGAAGCTTTCTTT | - | - | TRBJ1-1 | TRBV20-1
CASSGLGGSYGEETQYF | TGTGCCAGCAGTGGTCTGGGGGGCTCATACGGAGAAGAGACCCAGTACTTC | - | - | TRBJ2-5 | TRBV2
CATSDLAGSGAYNEQFF | TGTGCCACCAGTGATTTGGCAGGGTCTGGGGCCTACAATGAGCAGTTCTTC | - | - | TRBJ2-1 | TRBV24-1
CASSANRGLYEAFF | TGTGCCAGCAGTGCAAACAGGGGCTTGTATGAAGCTTTCTTT | few | TRBD1 | TRBJ1-1 | TRBV2
CASSQFGSGGGQNEQYF | TGTGCCAGCAGCCAATTTGGTTCGGGCGGGGGCCAGAACGAGCAGTACTTC | once | - | TRBJ2-7 | TRBV4-2
CSADRLAGGPGTQYF | TGCAGTGCTGATAGACTAGCGGGGGGGCCGGGTACGCAGTATTTT | - | TRBD2 | TRBJ2-3 | TRBV20-1
CASSPARLQETQYF | TGTGCCAGCAGCCCCGCGCGGCTCCAAGAGACCCAGTACTTC | few | - | TRBJ2-5 | TRBV7-2
CASRRGQTLLGNEQYF | TGTGCCAGCAGACGGGGACAGACTCTACTTGGGAACGAGCAGTACTTC | - | TRBD1 | TRBJ2-7 | TRBV6-2/TRBV6-3
CASSHRDRGITEAFF | TGCGCCAGCAGCCACCGGGACAGGGGGATCACTGAAGCTTTCTTT | - | TRBD1 | TRBJ1-1 | TRBV4-1
CASSFSGGPNYGYTF | TGTGCCAGCAGCTTTTCCGGGGGACCTAACTATGGCTACACCTTC | - | - | TRBJ1-2 | TRBV11-2
CASSSVGQGTEKLFF | TGTGCCAGCAGCTCGGTGGGACAGGGAACGGAAAAACTGTTTTTT | - | TRBD1 | TRBJ1-4 | TRBV11-1
CASSLPPYYDRGHEQFF | TGTGCCAGCAGCCTACCTCCTTACTACGACAGGGGACATGAGCAGTTCTTC | - | TRBD1 | TRBJ2-1 | TRBV11-2
CATSDLAGPIGNTGELFF | TGTGCCACCAGTGATTTAGCCGGGCCCATTGGAAACACCGGGGAGCTGTTTTTT | - | - | TRBJ2-2 | TRBV24-1
CSVEGQGHLHF | TGCAGCGTTGAGGGACAGGGGCACCTCCACTTT | medium-sized | TRBD1 | TRBJ1-6 | TRBV29-1
CSGLDVPNQPQHF | TGCAGTGGACTTGACGTCCCCAATCAGCCCCAGCATTTT | few | - | TRBJ1-5 | TRBV20-1
CASSREGSGSGIAKNIQYF | TGTGCCAGCAGCCGTGAGGGTAGCGGGAGTGGGATAGCCAAAAACATTCAGTACTTC | - | TRBD2 | TRBJ2-4 | TRBV7-3
CASSLRAGRDSRGNTQYF | TGTGCCAGCAGCTTACGCGCGGGAAGGGACTCCAGGGGGAATACGCAGTATTTT | - | - | TRBJ2-3 | TRBV7-2
CASTLGGVSEAFF | TGTGCCAGCACCCTAGGGGGGGTGTCTGAAGCTTTCTTT | few | - | TRBJ1-1 | TRBV7-9
CATSDGTAGRTQYF | TGTGCCACCAGTGATGGGACGGCTGGCCGTACGCAGTATTTT | - | - | TRBJ2-3 | TRBV24-1
CASSLRGAQDLREQYF | TGCGCCAGCAGCTTGAGGGGGGCACAGGACCTGCGCGAGCAGTACTTC | few | - | TRBJ2-7 | TRBV5-1
CASSLAGGPTDTQYF | TGTGCCAGCAGCTTAGCGGGAGGGCCCACAGATACGCAGTATTTT | few | TRBD2 | TRBJ2-3 | TRBV7-2
CSAIFVSGELFF | TGCAGTGCTATCTTCGTATCCGGGGAGCTGTTTTTT | - | - | TRBJ2-2 | TRBV20-1
CASTSGQVNTGELFF | TGTGCCAGCACTTCGGGACAGGTGAACACCGGGGAGCTGTTTTTT | few | TRBD1 | TRBJ2-2 | TRBV6-2/TRBV6-3
CSAPSSQASPYEQYF | TGCAGTGCTCCTAGCAGCCAAGCGTCCCCCTACGAGCAGTACTTC | - | - | TRBJ2-7 | TRBV20-1
CSVDGEGGMNTEAFF | TGCAGCGTTGATGGGGAGGGGGGAATGAACACTGAAGCTTTCTTT | few | - | TRBJ1-1 | TRBV29-1
CASSQGERPTDTQYF | TGCGCCAGCAGCCAAGGGGAGCGACCCACAGATACGCAGTATTTT | many | - | TRBJ2-3 | TRBV4-3
CASSQDGGTEAFF | TGTGCCAGCAGCCAAGATGGGGGAACTGAAGCTTTCTTT | few | - | TRBJ1-1 | TRBV4-2
CASSLEFVDEQFF | TGTGCCAGCAGCTTAGAGTTTGTTGATGAGCAGTTCTTC | - | - | TRBJ2-1 | TRBV7-9
CASSVGVNSNQPQHF | TGTGCCAGCAGCGTAGGGGTTAATAGCAATCAGCCCCAGCATTTT | few | - | TRBJ1-5 | TRBV9
CASSAPAYEQYF | TGTGCCAGCAGCGCCCCCGCCTACGAGCAGTACTTC | - | - | TRBJ2-7 | TRBV12-3/TRBV12-4
CASSQDPGVNSSPLHF | TGCGCCAGCAGCCAAGATCCCGGGGTTAACTCTTCACCCCTCCACTTT | few | - | TRBJ1-6 | TRBV4-1
CSAPRLAGGLNEQFF | TGCAGTGCCCCTCGACTAGCGGGAGGCCTCAATGAGCAGTTCTTC | - | TRBD2 | TRBJ2-1 | TRBV20-1
CASSSTGQGTYEQYF | TGTGCCAGCAGCTCCACGGGACAGGGAACCTACGAGCAGTACTTC | few | TRBD1 | TRBJ2-7 | TRBV12-3/TRBV12-4
CASSKGDEQYF | TGTGCCAGCAGTAAAGGAGACGAGCAGTACTTC | few | - | TRBJ2-7 | TRBV7-6
CASRASGGADTQYF | TGTGCCAGCAGAGCTAGCGGGGGTGCAGATACGCAGTATTTT | - | TRBD2 | TRBJ2-3 | TRBV11-2
CASSSATGNTGELFF | TGCGCCAGCAGCTCTGCAACGGGGAACACCGGGGAGCTGTTTTTT | - | - | TRBJ2-2 | TRBV5-1
CASSSQTGSNEKLFF | TGCGCCAGCAGCTCCCAAACAGGGTCTAATGAAAAACTGTTTTTT | - | - | TRBJ1-4 | TRBV5-1
CSASGADRGWADTQYF | TGCAGTGCTAGCGGGGCTGACAGGGGATGGGCAGATACGCAGTATTTT | once | TRBD1 | TRBJ2-3 | TRBV20-1
CASRVSRSSYNEQFF | TGTGCCAGTAGAGTTTCGCGGAGTTCTTACAATGAGCAGTTCTTC | once | - | TRBJ2-1 | TRBV19
CASSHDRVGEQYF | TGTGCCAGCAGCCACGACAGGGTGGGCGAGCAGTACTTC | - | TRBD1 | TRBJ2-7 | TRBV3-1
CASSYRLAGGLSYNEQFF | TGTGCCAGCAGTTACAGACTAGCGGGAGGGCTTTCCTACAATGAGCAGTTCTTC | few | TRBD2 | TRBJ2-1 | TRBV6-6